Reported below is one T cell receptor beta chain. Germline assignment: CDR1 KGHSH and CDR2 LQKENI. The CDR3 sequence is 15 residues long. V was trimmed by 2 bases and J by 0 bases, leaving 10 bases between them. This specimen belongs to a study of cytomegalovirus exposure and HLA in healthy donors. The PCR had 60 Vbeta and 13 Jbeta primers. TCRdb's copy holds only in-frame clones and misses some; the assay was immunoSEQ multiplex PCR. The sample includes about 190,000 clones, under 80% of them seen just once. The receptor's source is a man aged 25 to 45 in good health and CMV-seropositive. Sequenced material: PBMCs. The rearrangement links TRBV18 to TRBJ1-2; possibly TRBD1 for D (6 bases). The CDR3 sequence is CASSPVGQTNYGYTF. CDR3 bases: TGTGCCAGCTCACCAGTGGGACAAACTAACTATGGCTACACCTTC.